This TCR beta chain came from a study of blood T cell repertoires in COVID-19 (dated by TCRdb to 2018 to 2021). The study in broad terms: The collaborator samples originated in the United States, Italy and Spain and spanned the acute and convalescent phases of COVID-19. The material from the prospective study consisted of cDNA or gDNA derived from T cells, B-cell-depleted T cells, or PBMCs. The dataset comprised deeply sampled blood TCRbeta repertoires from subjects exposed to, actively infected with, or recovered from COVID-19. The repertoires were made available in a free public database intended to serve as a resource for research on the immune response to SARS-CoV-2. Samples came from the ongoing ImmuneRACE study (first 160 participants) plus 1,254 subjects from 6 global collaborators. A de-identified subject ID, COVID-19 status, age in years and sex were almost always included in the sample metadata. HLA class I and class II types, where available, came from metadata supplied by the sample provider rather than from assay-based typing. Study-wide conclusions, independent of this receptor: Clinical and demographic metadata were provided uncurated, with the amount varying by source and participant.

Enrolling through a virtual design, the prospective study's participants ranged in age from about 18 to 100 years and lived across around 25 United States geographic areas. To assign participants to cohorts, the prospective study relied on clinical history that participants themselves reported in a screening survey and a study questionnaire. Exposed participants had been in contact with someone with a PCR-confirmed or clinician-diagnosed COVID-19 case within 2 weeks of study entry. In the prospective study, whole blood, serum and a nasopharyngeal or oropharyngeal swab were collected from each participant by mobile phlebotomists. Prospective study participants could optionally give additional blood draws and questionnaires over an approximately two-month period. Before DNA extraction, prospective study blood samples were shipped either frozen or at room temperature. TCRbeta CDR3 regions were amplified from genomic DNA by means of the immunoSEQ Assay, a bias-controlled multiplex PCR. Per the original workflow: The number of nucleated cells in each sample was estimated from the amplification of reference gene primers within the assay. Sequence reads were collapsed and filtered to measure the absolute abundance of every unique TCRbeta CDR3 rearrangement. For each sample, productive Simpson clonality was calculated as the square root of Simpson's diversity index over productive rearrangements. The table comes from immuneACCESS by way of TCRdb, which keeps in-frame sequences with V and J called. Part of the clones is missing from these tables; in studies checked, under half for an unresolved V gene and the rest for unknown reasons. V and J calls and clone size follow that table, whereas D and trimming were derived from the DNA. The sample table holds roughly 430,000 clones, of which about 88% were seen once. The biggest ten clones account for about 1.5% of the sample.

On this clone: Its cognate antigen has yet to be identified. No qualities accompany the bases; no much larger clone lies one base away.

The receptor's source is a woman aged 18-29 years who had been exposed to COVID-19. The sequenced sample was PBMCs or T cells enriched from blood (not recorded which).

CDR3 loop: CASSQETSGGGATDTQYF. The nucleotide sequence reads as follows: TGCGCCAGCAGCCAAGAGACTAGCGGGGGGGGTGCAACAGATACGCAGTATTTT. Rearrangement joined TRBV4-1 to TRBJ2-3, with 14 junctional bases fitting TRBD2. The V end gives up 0 bases and the J end 3 bases, leaving 5 bases in the junction not matched to a gene. Spanning cysteine to phenylalanine, the CDR3 consists of 18 amino acids. Of the read, only the CDR3 DNA is kept; its 54 bases are in frame from base 1. Taken from the germline V gene, the CDR1 and CDR2 loops are MGHRA and YSYEKL.